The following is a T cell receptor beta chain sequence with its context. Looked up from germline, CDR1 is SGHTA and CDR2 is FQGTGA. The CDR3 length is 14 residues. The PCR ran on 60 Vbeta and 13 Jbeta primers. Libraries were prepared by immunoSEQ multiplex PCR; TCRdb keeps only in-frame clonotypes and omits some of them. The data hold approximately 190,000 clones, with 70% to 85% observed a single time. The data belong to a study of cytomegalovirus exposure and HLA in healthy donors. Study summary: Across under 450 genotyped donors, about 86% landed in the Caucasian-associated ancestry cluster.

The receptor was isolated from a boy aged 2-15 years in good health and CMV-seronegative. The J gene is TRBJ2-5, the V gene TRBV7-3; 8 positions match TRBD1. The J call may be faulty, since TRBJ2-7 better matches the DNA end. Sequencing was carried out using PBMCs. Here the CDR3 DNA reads TGTGCCAGCAGCTTCGACAGGGGAACCTACGAGCAGTACTTC. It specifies CASSFDRGTYEQYF.